The 2 T cell receptor beta chains below all came from one sample that was sequenced in a study of CD8 T cells in ankylosing spondylitis. Points from the study as a whole: About eight highly homologous variants made up a TCR beta motif that seemed to typify ankylosing spondylitis blood.

Each CDR3 protein gets one entry after TCRdb re-called the 5' RACE reads with MiXCR. The table records 500,000 or so distinct CDR3 sequences, under 5.5% of them present only once. What these receptors recognize is not known. Sequencing was carried out using blood, either unsorted or a sorted T cell fraction (not recorded which). Receptors were obtained from a male donor with ankylosing spondylitis.

This clonotype was seen at least ten times. The V gene is TRBV29-1, the J gene TRBJ2-3; 8 positions match TRBD2. The trim removed 5 bases at V and 1 base at J, leaving 5 bases unmatched. This CDR3 comprises 14 residues. CDR1 SQVTM and CDR2 ANQGSEA come from the germline V gene. CDR3: CSVSGTSGTDTQYF. CDR3 coding DNA: TGCAGCGTTTCGGGGACTAGTGGCACAGATACGCAGTATTTT.

This clonotype was recorded at least ten times. The chain is built from TRBV27 and TRBJ1-4; possibly TRBD1 for D (6 bases). Trimming took 4 bases from V and 3 from J, leaving 12 bases between them. The CDR3 totals 15 residues. Germline loops: CDR1 MNHEY, CDR2 SMNVEV (reference sequence). CDR3 in DNA: TGTGCCAGCAGTTCACGGGGGGCGTCTAATGAAAAACTGTTTTTT. It yields the protein CASSSRGASNEKLFF.